The clone carrying this T cell receptor beta chain was detected only a few times. V trimming: 4 bases; J trimming: 5 bases; junction bases outside the gene matches: 19. The CDR3 totals 18 residues. Germline V lookup: CDR1 LGHNA, CDR2 YNFKEQ. This sample is drawn from a study of T-cell reconstitution after alpha-beta-depleted transplantation in children. This sample's TCRbeta library carried unique molecular identifier barcodes. One entry per CDR3 protein results from TCRdb running MiXCR on the PCR reads. In the table there are hundreds of thousands of distinct CDR3 sequences, 16% of which are singletons.

This sequence joins TRBV4-2 and TRBJ1-2, with TRBD1 matching 7 bases. This clonotype originated in a human donor who donated a stem cell graft to a child with acute myeloid leukemia. The sample in question was PBMCs from the stem cell graft donor, obtained from the stem cell graft. The CDR3 loop is CASSRLIVLPGQQYGYTF. The CDR3 nucleotides are TGTGCCAGCAGCCGATTAATCGTACTCCCGGGACAGCAGTATGGCTACACCTTC.